The 29 T cell receptor beta chains below all came from one sample that was sequenced in a study of blood T cell repertoires in COVID-19. The table came from immunoSEQ multiplex PCR; TCRdb's copy has only in-frame clones and leaves some out. Found here are around 110,000 clones, 75% to 90% of them singletons; the top ten hold 2% to 2.5%. Sequenced material: peripheral blood. All receptors come from a man aged 25 to 40 with acute or convalescent COVID-19.

CDR3 protein: CASSQGLLSSGNTIYF. The DNA for the CDR3 is TGTGCCAGCAGCCAAGGCCTCCTAAGCTCTGGAAACACCATATATTTT. V usage is TRBV3-1 (or the pseudogene TRBV3-2) and J usage is TRBJ1-3; no definite D call. This CDR3 is 16 amino acids long. Germline V gene data show CDR1 as LGHDT and CDR2 as YNNKEL (reference sequence). Trimming left V 1 base short and J 0 bases short, with 10 bases between.

This chain connects TRBV2 to TRBJ2-5; 7 bases line up with TRBD2. The length of the CDR3 is 16 residues. Trimming cost V 7 bases and J 5 bases; bases outside gene matches: 16. Germline CDR1 is SNHLY and CDR2 is FYNNEI. The CDR3 region has the DNA TGTGCCAGCACTCTCCCGAGCGGGGACGGGAGGGAGACCCAGTACTTC. This gives the protein CASTLPSGDGRETQYF.

The chain recombines TRBV6-1 with TRBJ2-3; 9 bases map to TRBD2. Unmatched junction bases numbered 5, after V lost 0 bases and J lost 1 base. The germline V gene has CDR1 MNHNS and CDR2 SASEGT. CDR3 size: 17 residues. This chain's CDR3 is CASSEALEREGTDTQYF. The DNA for the CDR3 is TGTGCCAGCAGTGAAGCGCTCGAGCGGGAGGGCACAGATACGCAGTATTTT.

The gene calls are TRBV6-5 and TRBJ1-6, with 8 bases matching TRBD1. The CDR3 sequence is 15 residues long. V was pared by 4 bases and J by 6 bases, with 5 bases of the junction left unmatched. Germline V CDR1 and CDR2: MNHEY, SVGAGI. CDR3 residues: CASSSTGEFNSPLHF. The CDR3 nucleotides read TGTGCCAGCAGTTCGACAGGGGAATTTAATTCACCCCTCCACTTT.

This clone has just a few counts. V gene TRBV9 combines with J gene TRBJ2-5; 7 nucleotides match TRBD1. V was clipped by 4 bases and J by 1 base; unmatched bases: 4. This CDR3 has 14 residues. Germline V CDR1 and CDR2: SGDLS, YYNGEE. This chain's CDR3 is CASSLRTGQETQYF. The CDR3 region has the DNA TGTGCCAGCAGCCTTCGGACAGGCCAAGAGACCCAGTACTTC.

V is TRBV4-3 and J is TRBJ1-6, with 7 nucleotides matching TRBD1. CDR3 length: 16 amino acids. CDR1 and CDR2 (germline): LGHNA, YSLEER. Unmatched junction bases numbered 3, after V lost 0 bases and J lost 4 bases. Written as DNA, the CDR3 is TGCGCCAGCAGCCAAGAGGCAGGGGGATATAATTCACCCCTCCACTTT. It specifies CASSQEAGGYNSPLHF.

The gene calls are TRBV5-1 and TRBJ2-7, with 11 bases identical to TRBD2. The length of the CDR3 is 15 residues. Germline trimming cut 1 base from V and 1 base from J; bases unmatched to any gene: 1. Per the germline V gene, CDR1 is SGHRS and CDR2 is YFSETQ. The CDR3 bases are TGCGCCAGCAGCTTGACTAGCGGGAGTTCCTACGAGCAGTACTTC. Protein sequence: CASSLTSGSSYEQYF.

The V and J genes are TRBV5-6 and TRBJ1-2; 7 nucleotides match TRBD1. Looked up from germline, CDR1 is SGHDT and CDR2 is YYEEEE. Trimming took 0 bases from V and 3 from J; bases not matched to a gene: 8. The CDR3 has 16 amino acids. The CDR3: CASSLATQGSHYGYTF. The CDR3 coding sequence is TGTGCCAGCAGCTTGGCCACACAGGGGAGTCACTATGGCTACACCTTC.

The chain joins TRBV10-3 to TRBJ1-1, with 10 bases fitting TRBD1. Germline CDR1 reads ENHRY; CDR2 reads SYGVKD. The CDR3 extends over 18 amino acids. Trimming took 2 bases from V and 1 from J; bases not matched to a gene: 10. The CDR3 sequence: CAISETLRQGAQNTEAFF. The CDR3 bases are TGTGCCATCAGTGAGACTTTGAGACAGGGGGCCCAGAACACTGAAGCTTTCTTT.

The genes are TRBV28 and TRBJ2-7; D not certain. CDR3 length: 12 amino acids. Trimming removed 2 bases from V and 1 base from J, with 3 bases in between. Germline loops: CDR1 MDHEN, CDR2 SYDVKM. CDR3 in DNA: TGTGCCAGCAGTTTACTTTCCTACGAGCAGTACTTC. This translates into CASSLLSYEQYF. The whole variable domain, remainder taken from reference TRBV28 and TRBJ2-7, is DVKVTQSSRYLVKRTGEKVFLECVQDMDHENMFWYRQDPGLGLRLIYFSYDVKMKEKGDIPEGYSVSREKKERFSLILESASTNQTSMYLCASSLLSYEQYFGPGTRLTVT.

The chain uses TRBV10-3 and TRBJ2-7; 9 bases map to TRBD1. Losses at the gene ends were 0 bases for V and 0 bases for J; bases not matched to a gene: 3. The CDR3 runs 16 residues. Germline V gene data show CDR1 as ENHRY and CDR2 as SYGVKD. In nucleotides, the CDR3 is TGTGCCATCAGTGAGTCAGGGACAGGGATCTCCTACGAGCAGTACTTC. The encoded protein is CAISESGTGISYEQYF.

This clone has just a few counts. CDR3 DNA sequence: TGTGCCAACAAAAGTGGACAGAACAATAGCAATCAGCCCCAGCATTTT. Translation: CANKSGQNNSNQPQHF. The chain employs TRBV19 and TRBJ1-5; possible D gene TRBD1, 6 bases. The V gene's germline CDR1 is LNHDA and CDR2 SQIVND (reference sequence). V was cut by 10 bases and J by 0 bases, with 19 bases left in between. The CDR3 covers 16 residues.

This clone has only one observation. One end of the junction fails to match germline, which may point to a read error. The chain combines TRBV10-2 with TRBJ2-3, with a possible D match to TRBD1 (6 bases). Germline V lookup: CDR1 WSHSY, CDR2 SAAADI. This CDR3 is built from 14 residues. CDR3 residues: CASCETGPIDTQYF. In nucleotides, the CDR3 is TGCGCCAGCTGTGAGACAGGACCTATAGATACGCAGTATTTT.

CDR3 nucleotides: TGTGCCAGCAGCCCGCTCGGTGGGGCCAACGTCCTGACTTTC. Amino acids: CASSPLGGANVLTF. This chain uses TRBV7-2 with TRBJ2-6; D call uncertain. V shed 5 bases and J shed 3 bases, with 8 bases lying between them. Germline lookup yields CDR1 SGHTA and CDR2 FQGNSA. This CDR3 is built from 14 residues.

The gene calls are TRBV4-1 and TRBJ1-3; 8 nucleotides agree with TRBD1. Germline V gene lookup returns CDR1 MGHRA and CDR2 YSYEKL. The CDR3 consists of 15 residues. Germline trimming cut 4 bases from V and 6 bases from J; bases unmatched to any gene: 8. The CDR3 loop is CASSRGQGIQNTIYF. The CDR3 region has the DNA TGCGCCAGCAGCCGCGGACAGGGCATTCAAAACACCATATATTTT.

The rearrangement joins TRBV5-1 to TRBJ1-3; maybe TRBD1 (5 bases). V was clipped by 0 bases and J by 4 bases, with 11 bases between them. Germline values: CDR1 SGHRS, CDR2 YFSETQ. The CDR3 consists of 15 residues. In DNA form, the CDR3 reads TGCGCCAGCAGCTTGGGGCAGGGCGTCGGAAACACCATATATTTT. Its translation: CASSLGQGVGNTIYF.

V and J are TRBV6-5 and TRBJ2-2, with D perhaps matching TRBD1 (5 bases). V lost 2 bases, J lost 3 bases, and 7 bases lay in between. The CDR3 is made up of 14 amino acids. Germline lookup yields CDR1 MNHEY and CDR2 SVGAGI. In nucleotides, the CDR3 is TGTGCCAGCAGTTACGAAGGGGACACCGGGGAGCTGTTTTTT. Amino acids: CASSYEGDTGELFF.

This chain links TRBV7-3 with TRBJ2-5, with TRBD2 matching 9 bases. Trimming at V came to 5 bases and at J to 2 bases, leaving 3 bases not matched to a gene. The CDR3 runs 14 residues. Looked up from germline, CDR1 is SGHTA and CDR2 is FQGTGA. The CDR3 here is CASSPSGRQETQYF. The CDR3 bases are TGTGCCAGCAGCCCAAGCGGGAGGCAAGAGACCCAGTACTTC.

The chain carries TRBV9 and TRBJ2-2; TRBD1 agrees at 10 bases. The CDR3 spans 17 residues. V trimming: 3 bases; J trimming: 6 bases; junction bases outside the gene matches: 11. Germline V CDR1 and CDR2: SGDLS, YYNGEE. In nucleotides, the CDR3 is TGTGCCAGCAGCGGTATGGCGGGACAGGGGTACGCCGGGGAGCTGTTTTTT. Its translation is CASSGMAGQGYAGELFF.

This rearrangement joins TRBV6-2 or TRBV6-3 to TRBJ1-1; TRBD1 agrees at 9 bases. In germline, CDR1 is MNHEY, CDR2 SVGEGT. V dropped 5 bases and J dropped 4; count of bases not matched to a gene: 5. The CDR3 length is 14 residues. The CDR3 loop reads CASSAGTGFTEAFF. The CDR3, as DNA: TGTGCCAGCAGTGCCGGGACAGGGTTCACTGAAGCTTTCTTT.

The chain recombines TRBV7-9 with TRBJ1-2; D unclear. Trimming took off 5 bases at V and 3 bases at J, with 10 bases between the two ends. The length of the CDR3 is 13 residues. The germline V gene has CDR1 SEHNR and CDR2 FQNEAQ (reference sequence). CDR3: CASSLTGDYGYTF. Written as DNA, the CDR3 is TGTGCCAGCAGCCTTACCGGGGACTATGGCTACACCTTC.

The chain combines TRBV27 with TRBJ1-2; the match to TRBD1 covers 9 bases. The CDR3 covers 15 residues. The J segment lost 6 bases and the V segment lost 4 bases, leaving 9 bases of the junction unmatched. Germline values: CDR1 MNHEY, CDR2 SMNVEV (reference sequence). CDR3 bases: TGTGCCAGCAGTTACACCGGGACAGGGTATGATGGCTACACCTTC. Residues: CASSYTGTGYDGYTF.

This chain joins TRBV14 and TRBJ1-3; no clear D gene. Germline CDR1 reads SGHDN; CDR2 reads FVKESK. V gave up 2 bases and J gave up 7 bases, with 15 bases separating them. CDR3 size: 15 residues. The CDR3 bases are TGTGCCAGCAGCCAAATGCAATTCGGAGGGAACACCATATATTTT. Protein: CASSQMQFGGNTIYF. The complete variable domain, with remaining parts taken from reference TRBV14 and TRBJ1-3, reads EAGVTQFPSHSVIEKGQTVTLRCDPISGHDNLYWYRRVMGKEIKFLLHFVKESKQDESGMPNNRFLAERTGGTYSTLKVQPAELEDSGVYFCASSQMQFGGNTIYFGEGSWLTVV.

V usage is TRBV9 and J usage is TRBJ2-1; D gene uncertain. The CDR3 has 12 amino acids. From germline, CDR1 is SGDLS and CDR2 YYNGEE. V was shortened by 3 bases and J by 4 bases, with 5 bases between the two germline ends. The CDR3 bases are TGTGCCAGCAGCGAGACTTACAATGAGCAGTTCTTC. Protein product: CASSETYNEQFF. Full variable domain (rest looked up from reference TRBV9 and TRBJ2-1): DSGVTQTPKHLITATGQRVTLRCSPRSGDLSVYWYQQSLDQGLQFLIQYYNGEERAKGNILERFSAQQFPDLHSELNLSSLELGDSALYFCASSETYNEQFFGPGTRLTVL.

The V gene is TRBV10-1, the J gene TRBJ1-1; D may be TRBD1 (5 bases). This CDR3 contains 12 residues. The V end lost 4 bases, the J end lost 6 bases, and 9 bases lay between the germline ends. The germline gives CDR1 WNHNN, CDR2 SYGVQD (reference sequence). Written as DNA, the CDR3 is TGCGCCAGCAGTGGACAGTTCTCTGAAGCTTTCTTT. Its protein product is CASSGQFSEAFF.

The chain is built from TRBV4-3 and TRBJ2-2; the D gene is possibly TRBD2 (6 bases). The V gene lost 0 bases and the J gene lost 6 bases, with 17 bases spanning the gap. CDR1 and CDR2 (germline): LGHNA, YSLEER. This CDR3 is 17 amino acids long. The CDR3 here is CASSQDSAGGLSGELFF. The DNA of the CDR3 is TGCGCCAGCAGCCAAGATAGTGCCGGGGGTCTCTCCGGGGAGCTGTTTTTT.

This clone was found once. In DNA form, the CDR3 reads TGTGCCTGGAGTGTCCGGGGACAGGGACACAATGAGCAGTTCTTC. Amino acids: CAWSVRGQGHNEQFF. The V and J genes are TRBV30 and TRBJ2-1; 9 bases are a match to TRBD1. Germline V CDR1 and CDR2: GTSNPN, SVGIG (reference sequence). The CDR3 has 15 amino acids. The ends lost 0 bases at V and 5 bases at J; junction bases unmatched: 5.

This clone was counted a single time. At the DNA level, this CDR3 is encoded by other sequences in the same sample as well. This chain connects TRBV30 to TRBJ2-7; perhaps TRBD2 as D (5 bases). Deletions cut 2 bases from V and 0 bases from J, with 11 bases between. Germline V gene data show CDR1 as GTSNPN and CDR2 as SVGIG (reference sequence). This CDR3 is 14 amino acids long. Written as DNA, the CDR3 is TGTGCCTGGAGTCTCACGGGGAGCTCCTACGAGCAGTACTTC. Translating gives CAWSLTGSSYEQYF. Filled out from reference TRBV30 and TRBJ2-7, the complete variable domain reads SQTIHQWPATLVQPVGSPLSLECTVEGTSNPNLYWYRQAAGRGLQLLFYSVGIGQISSEVPQNLSASRPQDRQFILSSKKLLLSDSGFYLCAWSLTGSSYEQYFGPGTRLTVT.

The gene calls are TRBV5-6 and TRBJ2-7, with D perhaps matching TRBD2 (5 bases). The V end lost 1 base, the J end lost 5 bases, and 25 bases lay between the germline ends. The CDR3 length is 18 residues. Germline CDR1 reads SGHDT; CDR2 reads YYEEEE. CDR3 in DNA: TGTGCCAGCAGCTTGAGAGGAGGCGCAATATTTTCTCGGGACGAGCAGTACGTC. Amino acids: CASSLRGGAIFSRDEQYV.